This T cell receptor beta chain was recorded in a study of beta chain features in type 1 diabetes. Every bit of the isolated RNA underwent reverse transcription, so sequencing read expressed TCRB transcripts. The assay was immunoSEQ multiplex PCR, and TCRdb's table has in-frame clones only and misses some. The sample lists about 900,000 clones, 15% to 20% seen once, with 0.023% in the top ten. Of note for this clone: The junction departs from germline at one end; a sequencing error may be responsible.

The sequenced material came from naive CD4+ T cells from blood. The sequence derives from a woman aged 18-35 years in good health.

CDR3 amino acids: CASCLWGTSGSDEQYF. In DNA, the CDR3 is TGTGCCAGCTGTTTATGGGGGACTAGCGGGAGCGACGAGCAGTACTTC. The chain links TRBV28 to TRBJ2-7, with 14 bases matching TRBD2. CDR1 is MDHEN and CDR2 is SYDVKM in the germline V gene. This CDR3 comprises 16 residues.